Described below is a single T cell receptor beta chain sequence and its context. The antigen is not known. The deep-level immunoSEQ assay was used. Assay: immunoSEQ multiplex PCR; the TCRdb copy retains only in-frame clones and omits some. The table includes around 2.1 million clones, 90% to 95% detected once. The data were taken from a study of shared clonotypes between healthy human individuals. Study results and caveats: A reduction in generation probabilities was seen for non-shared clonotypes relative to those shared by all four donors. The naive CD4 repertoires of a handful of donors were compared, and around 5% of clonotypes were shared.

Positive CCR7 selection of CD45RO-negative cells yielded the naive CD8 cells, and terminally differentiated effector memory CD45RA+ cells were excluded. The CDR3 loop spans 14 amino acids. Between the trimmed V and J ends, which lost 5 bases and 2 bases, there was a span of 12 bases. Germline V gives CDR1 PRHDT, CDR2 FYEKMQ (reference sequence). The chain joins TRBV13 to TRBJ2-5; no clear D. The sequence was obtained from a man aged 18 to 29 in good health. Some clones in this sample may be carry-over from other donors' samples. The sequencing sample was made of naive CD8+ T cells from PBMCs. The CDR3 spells CASSLPPVQETQYF. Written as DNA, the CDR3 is TGTGCCAGCAGCCTGCCCCCGGTGCAAGAGACCCAGTACTTC.